The source of this T cell receptor (beta chain) is a study of tumor-infiltrating lymphocytes in primary liver carcinoma. This clonotype was recorded once. The source material, roughly 20-31 mg of unsorted bulk tissue, was used to co-extract RNA and DNA. By surgical resection, the patients were treated for their primary liver carcinoma. TCR beta cDNA was reverse-transcribed from about 500 ng of total RNA. The reaction used a constant-region primer and ProtoScript II reverse transcriptase. Generation of the TCR beta libraries relied on three nested multiplex PCR rounds using slightly modified ARM-PCR. TCRdb reprocessed the multiplex PCR reads with MiXCR, giving one entry per CDR3 protein. There are about 50,000 distinct CDR3 sequences in the sample; roughly 80% occur only once, and around 24% lies in the top ten. This sequence originates from a middle-aged man with primary liver carcinoma and hepatitis B virus infection. Material: liver tumor tissue from sampling region 5. Subset in this sample: tumor region T5, tumor centre.

CDR3 amino acids: CASNRKSQNNEQFF. CDR3 DNA sequence: TGCGCCAGCAACCGAAAGTCCCAGAACAATGAGCAGTTCTTC. The chain has TRBV4-1 and TRBJ2-1; D ambiguous. V was cut by 7 bases and J by 5 bases, with 15 bases left in between. Germline V gene sequence: CDR1 MGHRA, CDR2 YSYEKL. The CDR3 runs to 14 residues.